This TCR beta chain was identified in a study of T cell responses to AZD1222 COVID-19 vaccine. Study-level points and caveats: Most donors were white British and more were female, and clonal diversity was possibly underestimated. Recipients of AZD1222 seropositive at baseline numbered only 6 or 7. Spike-wide vaccine-associated CD4 TCRs dominated at 160-218 and 743-854.

In regard to this clone: The target antigen is unknown.

Germline CDR1 reads SGHTS; CDR2 reads YDEGEE. The junction had 6 bases not matched to a gene; V was cut back by 4 bases and J by 0 bases. There are 15 residues in the CDR3. Sequencing used immunoSEQ multiplex PCR; TCRdb keeps in-frame clones, though not all of them. The table has 150,000 or so clones, roughly nine tenths seen once. The specimen comprised peripheral blood, sampled on day 0 of AZD1222 vaccination. V gene TRBV5-8 combines with J gene TRBJ2-7; 8 nucleotides line up with TRBD1. This sequence originates from an adult in good health. The CDR3 here is CASSQTDRDSYEQYF. DNA of the CDR3: TGTGCCAGCAGCCAGACGGACAGGGACTCCTACGAGCAGTACTTC. Full variable domain (remainder filled in from reference TRBV5-8 and TRBJ2-7): EAGVTQSPTHLIKTRGQQATLRCSPISGHTSVYWYQQALGLGLQFLLWYDEGEERNRGNFPPRFSGRQFPNYSSELNVNALELEDSALYLCASSQTDRDSYEQYFGPGTRLTVT.